This passage covers 23 T cell receptor beta chains from one sample sequenced in a study of identical twins. In TCRdb, the 5' RACE reads were re-called with MiXCR into one record per CDR3 protein. Among roughly 220,000 distinct CDR3 sequences listed, roughly 7.1% were seen once. These same data were also listed under a study on T cells expressing NK-cell markers.

Input material: CD8+ T cells sorted from blood. All receptors come from a woman between 18 and 30 years old in good health.

The rearrangement uses TRBV7-6 and TRBJ2-6, with D possibly TRBD1 on 6 matching bases. The CDR3 has 16 amino acids. From germline, CDR1 is SGHVS and CDR2 FNYEAQ. Between the trimmed V and J ends, which lost 1 base and 3 bases, there was a span of 10 bases. Written as DNA, the CDR3 is TGTGCCAGCAGCTTAGACAGGGCGAGTGGGGCCAACGTCCTGACTTTC. Its translation: CASSLDRASGANVLTF.

This clonotype was detected many times. The chain carries TRBV9 and TRBJ2-3, with 7 nucleotides matching TRBD1. Germline loops: CDR1 SGDLS, CDR2 YYNGEE. V dropped 3 bases and J dropped 2; count of bases not matched to a gene: 6. This CDR3 has 15 amino acids. CDR3 nucleotides: TGTGCCAGCAGCGCCGGGACAGACTCCACAGATACGCAGTATTTT. It translates to CASSAGTDSTDTQYF.

Only a few counts were recorded for this clonotype. The V and J genes are TRBV9 and TRBJ2-2; 9 nucleotides align to TRBD2. The V gene end was trimmed by 3 bases and the J gene end by 4 bases; junction bases not matched to a gene: 10. The CDR3 runs 17 residues. The germline CDR1 and CDR2 sequences are SGDLS and YYNGEE. CDR3 in amino acids: CASSDPSGVSSTGELFF. DNA for the CDR3: TGTGCCAGCAGCGACCCTAGCGGGGTCTCCAGCACCGGGGAGCTGTTTTTT.

On this clonotype itself: An end of the junction differs from the germline gene, which may be a read error. CDR3 protein: CASSPLGLADYIEQFF. In DNA, the CDR3 is TGTGCCAGCAGTCCCTTGGGACTAGCGGACTACATTGAGCAGTTCTTC. V is TRBV27 and J is TRBJ2-1, with 11 bases lining up with TRBD2. The CDR3 consists of 16 residues. Looked up from germline, CDR1 is MNHEY and CDR2 is SMNVEV (reference sequence).

V usage is TRBV6-2 or TRBV6-3 and J usage is TRBJ2-3; 9 nucleotides line up with TRBD2. Germline V gives CDR1 MNHEY, CDR2 SVGEGT. Losses at the gene ends were 0 bases for V and 5 bases for J; bases not matched to a gene: 21. CDR3 length: 21 amino acids. CDR3 coding DNA: TGTGCCAGCAGTTACTCGATATCAGAGGCGAGTGCTAGCGGGGAACTAGATACGCAGTATTTT. It codes for CASSYSISEASASGELDTQYF.

This clonotype has only a few counts. CDR3 sequence: CASSPRDRNYGYTF. Here the CDR3 DNA reads TGTGCCAGCAGCCCCCGGGACAGGAACTATGGCTACACCTTC. The chain carries TRBV6-1 and TRBJ1-2, with 8 bases that match TRBD1. This CDR3 is built from 14 residues. The V and J ends lost 6 bases and 2 bases, in that order; junction bases with no gene match: 5. The germline gives CDR1 MNHNS, CDR2 SASEGT.

Many counts were recorded for this clonotype. This chain uses TRBV5-1 with TRBJ2-7, with D maybe TRBD2 (5 bases). Germline values: CDR1 SGHRS, CDR2 YFSETQ. V lost 2 bases and J 2 bases, leaving 8 bases between the germline ends. The CDR3 has 13 residues. The CDR3 protein is CASSFQEAYEQYF. DNA of the CDR3: TGCGCCAGCAGCTTTCAGGAGGCCTACGAGCAGTACTTC.

The chain couples TRBV4-3 to TRBJ1-2; D gene ambiguous. The CDR3 spans 15 residues. CDR1 is LGHNA and CDR2 is YSLEER in the germline V gene. Trimming took 1 base from V and 8 from J, leaving 17 bases between them. The CDR3: CASSQGGQWEKGYTF. In DNA form, the CDR3 reads TGCGCCAGCAGCCAAGGGGGTCAATGGGAAAAGGGCTACACCTTC.

This clonotype showed up just a few times. The V gene is TRBV6-1, the J gene TRBJ2-1; maybe TRBD2 (6 bases). Trimming stripped 8 bases from V and 7 bases from J, with 18 bases between. The CDR3 is 14 amino acids. The germline V gene has CDR1 MNHNS and CDR2 SASEGT. The CDR3 bases are TGTGCCAGCGCCGGGACTTCTTCGTGGAATGAGCAGTTCTTC. This gives the protein CASAGTSSWNEQFF.

This clonotype was counted between two and nine times. V is TRBV12-3 or TRBV12-4 and J is TRBJ2-1; D unclear. V gave up 4 bases and J gave up 6 bases, with 7 bases separating them. This CDR3 is 12 amino acids long. The CDR3 is CASSSYLNEQFF. Here the CDR3 DNA reads TGTGCCAGCAGTTCATACCTCAATGAGCAGTTCTTC.

This clonotype showed up just a few times. The chain is built from TRBV9 and TRBJ1-5; 7 positions agree with TRBD1. Trimming at V came to 2 bases and at J to 8 bases, leaving 7 bases not matched to a gene. Germline V gene data show CDR1 as SGDLS and CDR2 as YYNGEE. The CDR3 loop spans 14 amino acids. CDR3 in DNA: TGTGCCAGCAGCGTCGAAGGGGGCCAGAAGCCCCAGCATTTT. It codes for CASSVEGGQKPQHF.

V and J are TRBV10-3 and TRBJ2-7; 7 bases are shared with TRBD2. Trimming cost V 8 bases and J 4 bases; bases outside gene matches: 14. This CDR3 is 15 amino acids long. Germline V CDR1 and CDR2: ENHRY, SYGVKD. CDR3 region: CAIGLMAGVRYEQYF. CDR3 coding DNA: TGTGCCATCGGCCTGATGGCGGGAGTAAGATACGAGCAGTACTTC.

This clonotype was recorded at least ten times. The J gene is TRBJ2-2, the V gene TRBV7-2, with unresolved D. The CDR3 is made up of 16 amino acids. Germline assignment: CDR1 SGHTA and CDR2 FQGNSA. Trimming took off 1 base at V and 4 bases at J, with 13 bases between the two ends. CDR3: CASSLVGQRPTGELFF. As DNA, the CDR3 is TGTGCCAGCAGCTTAGTCGGTCAACGCCCCACCGGGGAGCTGTTTTTT.

There are many counts of this clonotype. This chain links TRBV11-2 with TRBJ1-2; D is unresolved. Trimming shortened V by 5 bases and J by 6 bases, and 10 bases separated the two germline ends. Germline V lookup: CDR1 SGHAT, CDR2 FQNNGV. The CDR3 runs to 12 residues. The CDR3 sequence: CASSPPLDGYTF. CDR3 DNA sequence: TGTGCCAGCAGCCCTCCCCTGGATGGCTACACCTTC.

This clonotype was detected many times. The CDR3: CASRPPRANSPLHF. The CDR3 nucleotides read TGTGCCAGCCGCCCCCCCCGGGCTAATTCACCCCTCCACTTT. The chain links TRBV7-9 to TRBJ1-6, with no clear D. V was pared by 8 bases and J by 6 bases, with 14 bases between. The CDR3 runs to 14 residues. Looked up from germline, CDR1 is SEHNR and CDR2 is FQNEAQ (reference sequence).

This clonotype was found many times. This chain connects TRBV5-6 to TRBJ2-3, with 8 positions matching TRBD1. Germline V gene data show CDR1 as SGHDT and CDR2 as YYEEEE. The CDR3 is 13 residues long. The V gene end was trimmed by 3 bases and the J gene end by 6 bases; junction bases not matched to a gene: 3. Written as DNA, the CDR3 is TGTGCCAGCAGCTCGGGACAGGCCGATACGCAGTATTTT. Its translation: CASSSGQADTQYF.

The CDR3 here is CASSLWLAGGGYEQYF. In nucleotides, the CDR3 is TGTGCCAGCAGTTTATGGCTAGCGGGAGGAGGTTACGAGCAGTACTTC. V usage is TRBV12-3 or TRBV12-4 and J usage is TRBJ2-7; 11 bases agree with TRBD2. J was trimmed by 4 bases and V by 2 bases; bases with no gene match: 7. The CDR3 is 16 amino acids.

This clonotype has a handful of counts. The V and J genes are TRBV20-1 and TRBJ1-6, with no clear D. Per the germline V gene, CDR1 is DFQATT and CDR2 is SNEGSKA (reference sequence). V was pared by 6 bases and J by 10 bases, with 16 bases between. CDR3 length equals 13 residues. In DNA form, the CDR3 reads TGCAGTGCGATTAGCCCCGGGCTCTCACCCCTCCACTTT. It is translated as CSAISPGLSPLHF.

This clonotype was found many times. The gene calls are TRBV28 and TRBJ1-1; D unclear. This CDR3 contains 11 residues. The germline V gene encodes CDR1 MDHEN and CDR2 SYDVKM. The ends were cut back, 9 bases at V and 4 bases at J, with 9 bases in the middle. The CDR3 DNA follows: TGTGCCAGTGATATGGGCACTGAAGCTTTCTTT. Its translation is CASDMGTEAFF.

The chain links TRBV7-8 to TRBJ2-7, with 8 bases matching TRBD2. Germline V gives CDR1 SGHVS, CDR2 FQNEAQ. There are 15 residues in the CDR3. The V gene end was trimmed by 5 bases and the J gene end by 6 bases; junction bases not matched to a gene: 12. CDR3 amino acids: CASSLTSGTIGEQYF. The CDR3 nucleotides are TGTGCCAGCAGCCTCACTAGCGGCACAATCGGCGAGCAGTACTTC.

The chain has TRBV9 and TRBJ2-6; D remains unclear. The CDR3 runs to 17 residues. Trimming shortened V by 2 bases and J by 0 bases, and 12 bases separated the two germline ends. Germline CDR1 is SGDLS and CDR2 is YYNGEE. CDR3 nucleotide sequence: TGTGCCAGCAGCGTTAAGATAGAGGACTCTGGGGCCAACGTCCTGACTTTC. Its translation is CASSVKIEDSGANVLTF.

This clonotype was seen only a few times. The gene calls are TRBV20-1 and TRBJ2-2, with D possibly matching TRBD2 (7 bases). Looked up from germline, CDR1 is DFQATT and CDR2 is SNEGSKA (reference sequence). This CDR3 has 16 amino acids. Between the trimmed V and J ends, which lost 0 bases and 3 bases, there was a span of 14 bases. The CDR3 nucleotides read TGCAGTGCTAGAGACGGGGGGCAGAGGGACACCGGGGAGCTGTTTTTT. It is translated as CSARDGGQRDTGELFF.

The V gene is TRBV6-1, the J gene TRBJ2-2, with D perhaps TRBD2 (6 bases). Germline V gives CDR1 MNHNS, CDR2 SASEGT. The CDR3 is 14 residues long. The ends were cut back, 5 bases at V and 7 bases at J, with 14 bases in the middle. The CDR3 region has the DNA TGTGCCAGCAGTCCAACAACTAGCAACGGGGAGCTGTTTTTT. It yields the protein CASSPTTSNGELFF.